This T cell receptor beta chain was identified during a study of blood T cell repertoires in COVID-19 (dated by TCRdb to the early 2020s). With regard to the full study: Samples from collaborators originated in the United States, Italy and Spain and spanned both the acute and convalescent phases of COVID-19. The prospective study material was composed of cDNA or gDNA derived from T cells, B-cell-depleted T cells, or PBMCs. The dataset comprised deeply sampled blood TCRbeta repertoires from subjects exposed to, actively infected with, or recovered from COVID-19. The repertoires were made available in a free public database intended to serve as a resource for research on the immune response to SARS-CoV-2. Samples were obtained from the ongoing ImmuneRACE study (first 160 participants) and from 1,200 or so subjects provided by 6 global collaborators. A de-identified subject ID, COVID-19 status, age in years and sex were almost always included in the sample metadata. Where HLA class I and class II types were available, the types were taken from metadata supplied by the sample provider, not from assay-based typing.

The CDR1 and CDR2 encoded by the germline V gene (reference sequence) are SGHNT and YYREEE. Including the terminal cysteine and phenylalanine, the CDR3 comprises 15 residues. Only the CDR3 part of the read is kept: 45 bases, read in frame from the first base. Relative to germline, V is 7 bases shorter and J is 5 bases shorter, with 18 bases between their ends. The immunoSEQ Assay, a bias-controlled multiplex PCR, was used to amplify TCRbeta CDR3 regions from genomic DNA. Per the original workflow: The number of nucleated cells in each sample was estimated by amplification of reference gene primers within the assay. Sequence reads were collapsed and filtered to measure the absolute abundance of every unique TCRbeta CDR3 rearrangement. For each sample, productive Simpson clonality was calculated by taking the square root of Simpson's diversity index across productive rearrangements. The table comes from immuneACCESS by way of TCRdb, which keeps in-frame sequences with V and J called. Part of the clones is missing from these tables; in studies checked, under half for an unresolved V gene and the rest for unknown reasons. The V and J calls and clone size are taken from that table; D and trimming were inferred from the DNA. Present in this sample are under 200,000 clones, around 88% of which were seen just once. 3.6% of the sample is held by the ten biggest clonotypes.

For this clone: What antigen it recognizes has not been identified. One base away there is no much larger clone; base qualities are not given.

Participants in the prospective study were enrolled through a virtual design, were aged 18 to 89 years, and lived in approximately 25 United States geographic areas. Cohort assignment in the prospective study relied on participant-reported clinical history from a screening survey and a study questionnaire. In the prospective study, whole blood, serum and a nasopharyngeal or oropharyngeal swab were collected from each participant by mobile phlebotomists. Over a roughly 2-month period, participants in the prospective study had the option of providing additional blood draws and questionnaires. Blood samples from the prospective study were shipped frozen or at room temperature prior to DNA extraction. Paper-wide results and their limitations: The quantity of clinical and demographic metadata differed by source and by participant and was supplied without curation.

In this chain, TRBV5-4 is recombined with TRBJ2-2, with TRBD2 as a weak D call on 7 bases. The sample was PBMCs or T cells enriched from blood (not recorded which). The sequence came from a woman between 50 and 59 years old in a cohort exposed to, infected with or recovered from COVID-19 (not recorded which). The DNA is as follows: TGTGCCAGCCGGGAAGGGGGGGAGGTTACCGGGGAGCTGTTTTTT. This translates into CASREGGEVTGELFF. Reference TRBV5-4 and TRBJ2-2 genes cover what lies past the CDR3, so the full variable domain is ETGVTQSPTHLIKTRGQQVTLRCSSQSGHNTVSWYQQALGQGPQFIFQYYREEENGRGNFPPRFSGLQFPNYSSELNVNALELDDSALYLCASREGGEVTGELFFGEGSRLTVL.